Sequencing of this TCR beta chain was carried out in a study of spatial heterogeneity in lung cancer. Each molecule of TCR cDNA was tagged with one unique molecular identifier. Each CDR3 protein is one row after TCRdb ran MiXCR on the 5' RACE reads. The sample records tens of thousands of distinct CDR3 sequences, 9.5% to 15% being singletons. Time point specified: sample taken at primary tumor resection. Whole RNA, isolated from tumor, nontumor lung or frozen PBMC, was sequenced without prior sorting. The donor group consisted of approximately 77 patients who had untreated, early-stage non-small cell lung cancer. This CDR3 is 14 amino acids long. Germline CDR1 and CDR2: DFQATT and SNEGSKA (reference sequence). V gave up 3 bases and J gave up 1 base, with 9 bases separating them.

The sequences come from PBMCs, collected at surgery. The chain uses TRBV20-1 and TRBJ2-2, with D hard to call. The TCR originated in a male donor with early-stage non-small cell lung cancer. CDR3 nucleotide sequence: TGCAGTGCTAGTTCCGGGTGGAACACCGGGGAGCTGTTTTTT. Residues: CSASSGWNTGELFF.